The clone carrying this T cell receptor beta chain has only a few counts. V was trimmed by 1 base and J by 1 base, leaving 16 bases between them. The germline CDR1 and CDR2 sequences are KGHSH and LQKENI. This CDR3 spans 17 amino acids. Isocitrate dehydrogenase mutation was absent in all glioblastoma patients. Primers: 60 V beta forward and 13 J beta reverse. TCRdb's copy holds only in-frame clones and misses some; the assay was immunoSEQ multiplex PCR. The sample has 85,000 to 110,000 clones, roughly 76% seen once. The data originate from a study of glioma-infiltrating T cells after dendritic cell vaccination. Whole-study context: Autologous tumor lysate was loaded overnight onto monocyte-derived dendritic cells grown seven days with IL-4 and GM-CSF.

The V and J genes are TRBV18 and TRBJ1-1; D is possibly TRBD1 (5 bases). The sequence was obtained from a human donor with glioblastoma. Sequencing used blood, obtained before dendritic cell vaccination. CDR3 loop: CASSPRVGGRRNTEAFF. CDR3 nucleotide sequence: TGTGCCAGCTCACCACGTGTCGGGGGACGGAGGAACACTGAAGCTTTCTTT.